This T cell receptor (beta chain) was recorded in a study of identical twins. General observations from the study: While abundant cord blood beta clonotypes carried fewer insertions, memory repertoires showed no such pattern. Compared with models, monozygotic twins showed more out-of-frame TCR alpha sharing.

The CDR3 has 17 amino acids. The V and J ends lost 5 bases and 4 bases, in that order; junction bases with no gene match: 11. TCRdb re-called the 5' RACE reads through MiXCR, storing one row per CDR3 protein. The sample contains 550,000 to 800,000 distinct CDR3 sequences, around 7.5% of which appear only once. Note on this clonotype: Its antigen is not identified.

These same records also appear under a second study, on yellow fever vaccine responses in identical twins.

The sequenced material came from PBMCs. The source of this sequence is a young woman in good health. V gene TRBV12-3 or TRBV12-4 combines with J gene TRBJ2-2, with 9 bases identical to TRBD1. CDR3 protein: CASSPQPGTGITGELFF. In nucleotides, the CDR3 is TGTGCCAGCAGTCCACAGCCCGGGACAGGGATCACCGGGGAGCTGTTTTTT.